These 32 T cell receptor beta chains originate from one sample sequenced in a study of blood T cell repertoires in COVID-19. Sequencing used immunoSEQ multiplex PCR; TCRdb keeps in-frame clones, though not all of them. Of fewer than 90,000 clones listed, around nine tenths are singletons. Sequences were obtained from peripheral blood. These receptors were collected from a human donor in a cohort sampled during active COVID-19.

DNA of the CDR3: TGTGCCACCAGTGATTCTTTCCCGGGACAGGGGATGGATACGCAGTATTTT. Translating gives CATSDSFPGQGMDTQYF. The chain is built from TRBV24-1 and TRBJ2-3; 10 nucleotides match TRBD1. The V and J ends lost 2 bases and 6 bases, in that order; junction bases with no gene match: 10. This CDR3 has 17 amino acids. From germline, CDR1 is KGHDR and CDR2 SFDVKD.

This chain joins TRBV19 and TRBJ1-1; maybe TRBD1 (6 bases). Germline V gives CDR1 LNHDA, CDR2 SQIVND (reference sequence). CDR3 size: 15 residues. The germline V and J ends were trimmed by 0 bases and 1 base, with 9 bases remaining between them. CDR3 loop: CASSIDGTTNTEAFF. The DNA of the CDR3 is TGTGCCAGTAGTATAGACGGGACAACGAACACTGAAGCTTTCTTT. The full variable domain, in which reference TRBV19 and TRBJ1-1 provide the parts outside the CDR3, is DGGITQSPKYLFRKEGQNVTLSCEQNLNHDAMYWYRQDPGQGLRLIYYSQIVNDFQKGDIAEGYSVSREKKESFPLTVTSAQKNPTAFYLCASSIDGTTNTEAFFGQGTRLTVV.

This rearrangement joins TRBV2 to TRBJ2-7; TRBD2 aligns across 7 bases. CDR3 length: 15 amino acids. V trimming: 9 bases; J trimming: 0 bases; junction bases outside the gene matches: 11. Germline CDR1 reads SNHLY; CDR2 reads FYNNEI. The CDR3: CARLLGRTSSYEQYV. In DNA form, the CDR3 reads TGTGCCAGATTACTCGGGAGGACGAGCTCCTACGAGCAGTACGTC.

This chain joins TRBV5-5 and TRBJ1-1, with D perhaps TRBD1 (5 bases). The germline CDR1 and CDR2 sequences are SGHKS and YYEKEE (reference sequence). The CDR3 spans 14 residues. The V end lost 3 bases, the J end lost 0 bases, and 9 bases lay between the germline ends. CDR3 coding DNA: TGTGCCAGCAGCTGGACACTGATGAACACTGAAGCTTTCTTT. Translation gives CASSWTLMNTEAFF.

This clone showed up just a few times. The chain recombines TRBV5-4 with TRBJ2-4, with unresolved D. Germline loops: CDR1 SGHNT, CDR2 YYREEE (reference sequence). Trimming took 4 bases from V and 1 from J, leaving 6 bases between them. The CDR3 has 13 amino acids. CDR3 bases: TGTGCCAGCAGCCCTCCGGCCAAAAACATTCAGTACTTC. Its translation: CASSPPAKNIQYF. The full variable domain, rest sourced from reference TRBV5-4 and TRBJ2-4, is ETGVTQSPTHLIKTRGQQVTLRCSSQSGHNTVSWYQQALGQGPQFIFQYYREEENGRGNFPPRFSGLQFPNYSSELNVNALELDDSALYLCASSPPAKNIQYFGAGTRLSVL.

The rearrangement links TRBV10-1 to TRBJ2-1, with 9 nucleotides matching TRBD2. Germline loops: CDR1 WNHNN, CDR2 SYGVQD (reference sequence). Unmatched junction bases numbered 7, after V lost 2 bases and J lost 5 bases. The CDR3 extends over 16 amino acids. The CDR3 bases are TGCGCCAGCAGTGAGGGTAGCGGGAGCCGGGACAATGAGCAGTTCTTC. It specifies CASSEGSGSRDNEQFF.

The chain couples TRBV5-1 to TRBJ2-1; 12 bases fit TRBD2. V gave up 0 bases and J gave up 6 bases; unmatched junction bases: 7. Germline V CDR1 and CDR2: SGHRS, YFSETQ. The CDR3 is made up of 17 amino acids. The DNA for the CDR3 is TGCGCCAGCAGCTTGGGACTAGCGGGAGTAAATTTCAATGAGCAGTTCTTC. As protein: CASSLGLAGVNFNEQFF.

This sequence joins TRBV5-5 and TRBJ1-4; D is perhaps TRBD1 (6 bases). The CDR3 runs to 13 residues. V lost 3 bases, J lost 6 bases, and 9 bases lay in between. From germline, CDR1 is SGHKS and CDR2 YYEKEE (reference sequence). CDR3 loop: CASSWGGDEKLFF. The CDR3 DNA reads TGTGCCAGCAGCTGGGGGGGCGATGAAAAACTGTTTTTT.

CDR3 coding DNA: TGTGCCAGCATGCGGGGAGGAGGGTCCTACAATGAGCAGTTCTTC. The encoded protein is CASMRGGGSYNEQFF. The chain links TRBV28 to TRBJ2-1; D is possibly TRBD2 (6 bases). The germline CDR1 and CDR2 sequences are MDHEN and SYDVKM. The CDR3 is 15 residues long. Deletions cut 7 bases from V and 1 base from J, with 14 bases between.

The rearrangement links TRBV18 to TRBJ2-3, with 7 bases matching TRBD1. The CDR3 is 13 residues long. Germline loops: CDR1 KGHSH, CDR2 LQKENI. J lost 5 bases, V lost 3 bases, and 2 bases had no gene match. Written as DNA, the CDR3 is TGTGCCAGCTCACCTCAGGGGGTAGATACGCAGTATTTT. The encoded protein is CASSPQGVDTQYF. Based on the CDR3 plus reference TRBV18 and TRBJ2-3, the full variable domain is NAGVMQNPRHLVRRRGQEARLRCSPMKGHSHVYWYRQLPEEGLKFMVYLQKENIIDESGMPKERFSAEFPKEGPSILRIQQVVRGDSAAYFCASSPQGVDTQYFGPGTRLTVL.

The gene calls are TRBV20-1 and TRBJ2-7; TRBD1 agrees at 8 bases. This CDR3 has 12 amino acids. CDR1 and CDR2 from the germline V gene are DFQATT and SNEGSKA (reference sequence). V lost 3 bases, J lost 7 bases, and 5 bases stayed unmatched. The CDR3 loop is CSASQGAGEQYV. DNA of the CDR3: TGCAGTGCTAGTCAGGGGGCGGGTGAGCAGTACGTC.

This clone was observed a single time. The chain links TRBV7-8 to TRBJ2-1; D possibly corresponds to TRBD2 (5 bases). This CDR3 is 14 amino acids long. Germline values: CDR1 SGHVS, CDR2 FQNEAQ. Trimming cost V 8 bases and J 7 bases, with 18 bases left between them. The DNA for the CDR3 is TGTGCCAGCGGCACTAGAAAAAGGATTAATGAGCAGTTCTTC. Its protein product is CASGTRKRINEQFF. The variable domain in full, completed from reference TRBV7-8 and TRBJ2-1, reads GAGVSQSPRYKVAKRGQDVALRCDPISGHVSLFWYQQALGQGPEFLTYFQNEAQLDKSGLPSDRFFAERPEGSVSTLKIQRTQQEDSAVYLCASGTRKRINEQFFGPGTRLTVL.

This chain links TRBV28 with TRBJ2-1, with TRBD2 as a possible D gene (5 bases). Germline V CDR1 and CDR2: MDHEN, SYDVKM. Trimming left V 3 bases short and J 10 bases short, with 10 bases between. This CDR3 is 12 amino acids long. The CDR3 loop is CASSFLTGEQFF. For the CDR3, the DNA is TGTGCCAGCAGTTTCCTGACGGGAGAGCAGTTCTTC.

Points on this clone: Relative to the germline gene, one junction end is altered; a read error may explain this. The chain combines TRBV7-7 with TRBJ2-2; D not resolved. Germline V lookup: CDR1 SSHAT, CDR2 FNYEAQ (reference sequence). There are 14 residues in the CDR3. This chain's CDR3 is CASSLERFAGELFF. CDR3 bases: TGTGCTAGCAGCTTGGAGAGATTCGCCGGGGAGCTGTTTTTT.

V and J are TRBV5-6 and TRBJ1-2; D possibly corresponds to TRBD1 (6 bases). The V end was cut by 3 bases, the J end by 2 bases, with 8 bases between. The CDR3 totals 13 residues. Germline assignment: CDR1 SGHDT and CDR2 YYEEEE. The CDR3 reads CASSYQGNYGYTF. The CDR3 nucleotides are TGTGCCAGCAGCTACCAGGGGAACTATGGCTACACCTTC.

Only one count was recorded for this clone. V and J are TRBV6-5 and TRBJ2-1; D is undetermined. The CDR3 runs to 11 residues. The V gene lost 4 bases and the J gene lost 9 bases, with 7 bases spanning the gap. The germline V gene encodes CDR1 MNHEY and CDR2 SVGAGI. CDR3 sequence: CASSSDTEQFF. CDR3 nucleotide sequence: TGTGCCAGCAGTTCCGACACTGAGCAGTTCTTC.

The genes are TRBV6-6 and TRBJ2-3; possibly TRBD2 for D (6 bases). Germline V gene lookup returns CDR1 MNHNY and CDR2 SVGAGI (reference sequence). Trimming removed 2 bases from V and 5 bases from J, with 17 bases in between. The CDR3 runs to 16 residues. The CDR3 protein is CASSYRRLEAGDTQYF. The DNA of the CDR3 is TGTGCCAGCAGTTACCGGAGACTAGAGGCTGGAGATACGCAGTATTTT.

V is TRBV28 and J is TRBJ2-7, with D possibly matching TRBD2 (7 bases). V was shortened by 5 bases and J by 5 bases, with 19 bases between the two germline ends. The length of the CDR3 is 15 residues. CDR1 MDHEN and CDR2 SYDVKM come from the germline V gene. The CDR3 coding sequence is TGTGCCAGCAGTCCGAAGGGGGGGGCAACGGACGAGCAGTACTTC. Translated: CASSPKGGATDEQYF.

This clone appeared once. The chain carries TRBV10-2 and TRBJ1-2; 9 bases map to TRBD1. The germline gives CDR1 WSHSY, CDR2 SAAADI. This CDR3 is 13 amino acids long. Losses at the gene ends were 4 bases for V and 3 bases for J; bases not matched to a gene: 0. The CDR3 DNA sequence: TGCGCCAGCAGTGGACAGGGGGACTATGGCTACACCTTC. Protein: CASSGQGDYGYTF.

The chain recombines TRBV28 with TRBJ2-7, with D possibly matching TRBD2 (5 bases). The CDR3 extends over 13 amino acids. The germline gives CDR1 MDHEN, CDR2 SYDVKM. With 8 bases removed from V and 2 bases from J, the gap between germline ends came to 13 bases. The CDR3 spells CASAPGIPYEQYF. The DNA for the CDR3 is TGTGCCAGCGCTCCCGGGATCCCCTACGAGCAGTACTTC.

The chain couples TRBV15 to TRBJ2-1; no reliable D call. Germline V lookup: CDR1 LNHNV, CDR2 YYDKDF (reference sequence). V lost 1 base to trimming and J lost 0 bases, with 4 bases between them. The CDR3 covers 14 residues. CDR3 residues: CATSRGSSYNEQFF. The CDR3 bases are TGTGCCACCAGCAGAGGGAGCTCCTACAATGAGCAGTTCTTC. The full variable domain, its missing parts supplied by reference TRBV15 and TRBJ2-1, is DAMVIQNPRYQVTQFGKPVTLSCSQTLNHNVMYWYQQKSSQAPKLLFHYYDKDFNNEADTPDNFQSRRPNTSFCFLDIRSPGLGDTAMYLCATSRGSSYNEQFFGPGTRLTVL.

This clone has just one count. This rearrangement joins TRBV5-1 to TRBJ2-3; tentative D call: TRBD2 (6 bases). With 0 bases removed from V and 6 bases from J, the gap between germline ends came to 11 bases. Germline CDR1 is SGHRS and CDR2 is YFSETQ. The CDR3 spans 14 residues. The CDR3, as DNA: TGCGCCAGCAGCTTGGGGGGGAGGAGTGATACGCAGTATTTT. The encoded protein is CASSLGGRSDTQYF.

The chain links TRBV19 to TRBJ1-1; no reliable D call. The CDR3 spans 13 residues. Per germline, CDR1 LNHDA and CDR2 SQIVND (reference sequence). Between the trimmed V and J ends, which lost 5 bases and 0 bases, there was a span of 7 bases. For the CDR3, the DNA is TGTGCCAGTAGTCCAGGATTGAACACTGAAGCTTTCTTT. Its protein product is CASSPGLNTEAFF.

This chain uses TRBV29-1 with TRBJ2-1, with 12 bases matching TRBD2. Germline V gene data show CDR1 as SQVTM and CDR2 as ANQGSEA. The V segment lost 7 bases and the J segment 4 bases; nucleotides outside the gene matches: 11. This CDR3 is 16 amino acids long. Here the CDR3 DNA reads TGCAGCGCGATCGGCGGGACTAGCGGGTATTACAATGAGCAGTTCTTC. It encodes CSAIGGTSGYYNEQFF.

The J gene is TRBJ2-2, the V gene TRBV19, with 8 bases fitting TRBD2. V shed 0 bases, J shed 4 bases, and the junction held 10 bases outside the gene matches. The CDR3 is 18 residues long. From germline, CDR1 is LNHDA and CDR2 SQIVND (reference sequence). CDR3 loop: CASSIEGHGRAGTGELFF. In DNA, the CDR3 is TGTGCCAGTAGTATAGAGGGGCACGGGAGGGCCGGCACCGGGGAGCTGTTTTTT.

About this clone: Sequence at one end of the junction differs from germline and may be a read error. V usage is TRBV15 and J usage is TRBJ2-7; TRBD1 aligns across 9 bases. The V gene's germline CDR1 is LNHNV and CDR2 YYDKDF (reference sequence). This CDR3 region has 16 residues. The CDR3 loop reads CATSGDTGGDAYEQYF. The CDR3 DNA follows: TGTGCCACCAGCGGAGATACAGGGGGCGATGCCTACGAGCAGTACTTC.

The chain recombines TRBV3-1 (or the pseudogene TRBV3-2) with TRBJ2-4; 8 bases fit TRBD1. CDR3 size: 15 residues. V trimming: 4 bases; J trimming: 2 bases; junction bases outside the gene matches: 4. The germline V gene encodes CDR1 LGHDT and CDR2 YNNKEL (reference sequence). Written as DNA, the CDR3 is TGTGCCAGCAGCCGGGACAGGACGACCAAAAACATTCAGTACTTC. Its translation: CASSRDRTTKNIQYF.

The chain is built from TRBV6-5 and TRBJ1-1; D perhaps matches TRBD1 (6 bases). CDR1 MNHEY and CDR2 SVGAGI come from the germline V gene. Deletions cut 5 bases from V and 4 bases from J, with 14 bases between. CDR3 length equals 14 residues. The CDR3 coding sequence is TGTGCCAGCAGTCCGGGGGGGGCGGCCACTGAAGCTTTCTTT. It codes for CASSPGGAATEAFF.

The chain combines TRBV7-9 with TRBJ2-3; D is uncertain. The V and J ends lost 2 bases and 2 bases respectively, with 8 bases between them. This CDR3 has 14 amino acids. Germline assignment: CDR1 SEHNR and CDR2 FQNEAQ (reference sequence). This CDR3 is CASSLTMDTDTQYF. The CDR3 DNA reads TGTGCCAGCAGCTTAACTATGGACACAGATACGCAGTATTTT. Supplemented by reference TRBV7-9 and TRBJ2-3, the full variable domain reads DTGVSQNPRHKITKRGQNVTFRCDPISEHNRLYWYRQTLGQGPEFLTYFQNEAQLEKSRLLSDRFSAERPKGSFSTLEIQRTEQGDSAMYLCASSLTMDTDTQYFGPGTRLTVL.

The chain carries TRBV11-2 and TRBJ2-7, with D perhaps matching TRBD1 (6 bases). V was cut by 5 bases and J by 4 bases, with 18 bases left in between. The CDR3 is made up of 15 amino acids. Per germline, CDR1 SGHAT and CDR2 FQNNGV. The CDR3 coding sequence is TGTGCCAGCAGCGTTACCGCGGACAGTACTTACGAGCAGTACTTC. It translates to CASSVTADSTYEQYF.

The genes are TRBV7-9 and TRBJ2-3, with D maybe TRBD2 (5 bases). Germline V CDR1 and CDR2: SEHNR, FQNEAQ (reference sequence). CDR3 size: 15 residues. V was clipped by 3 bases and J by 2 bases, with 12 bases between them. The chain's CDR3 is CASSFGLDYTDTQYF. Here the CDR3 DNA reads TGTGCCAGCAGCTTCGGCCTCGACTACACAGATACGCAGTATTTT.

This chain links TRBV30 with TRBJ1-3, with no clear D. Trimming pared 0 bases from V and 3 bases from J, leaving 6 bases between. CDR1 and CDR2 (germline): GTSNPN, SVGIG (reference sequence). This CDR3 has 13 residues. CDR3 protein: CAWSVAGGNTIYF. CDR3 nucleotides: TGTGCCTGGAGTGTAGCTGGTGGAAACACCATATATTTT.